This T cell receptor beta chain was found in a study of breast tumors, draining lymph nodes, adjacent tissues. Study-wide results and limits: That most tumor T cells come from lymph nodes remained unproven. Tumor TCR diversity was below lymph nodes but above nontumor tissue. Luminal-like breast cancer showed significantly higher tumor–nontumor repertoire similarity than basal-like. Findings are consistent with lymph node origin and intratumoral expansion of most tumor T cells.

In its sample, this clonotype was seen many times. Its target is not known. The lymph nodes were axillary draining lymph nodes from breast cancer patients. There are 16 residues in the CDR3. The germline V gene encodes CDR1 KGHDR and CDR2 SFDVKD. Trimming removed 1 base from V and 2 bases from J; junction bases left unmatched: 3. MiXCR was run by TCRdb on the multiplex PCR reads, yielding one entry per CDR3 protein. The table has 70,000 to 95,000 distinct CDR3 sequences, roughly a fifth seen once. The chain employs TRBV24-1 and TRBJ2-2, with TRBD1 matching over 7 bases. The clonotype was recovered from a female donor with breast cancer. Some clones in this sample may be carry-over from other donors' samples. Sequenced material: axillary lymph node tissue. CDR3 residues: CATSDFGTVNTGELFF. As DNA, the CDR3 is TGTGCCACCAGTGATTTCGGGACAGTCAACACCGGGGAGCTGTTTTTT.